The T cell receptor beta chain under discussion was sequenced for a study of vaccination and CD4 T cells after COVID-19. Overall study: Researchers treated cells with overlapping spike peptides taken from SARS-CoV-2, HCoV-NL63, HCoV-OC43 and HCoV-229E.

An Oncomine TCR Beta short-read assay was used to sequence the DNA from cultured CD4+ T cells. TCRdb processed the PCR reads anew with MiXCR; each CDR3 protein has one entry. The data show roughly 14,000 distinct CDR3 sequences, with 25% to 40% seen just once and about 10% held by the top ten. Documented treatment: roughly 10-day PBMC culture with coronavirus spike peptide pools or control peptides (ViraFEST assay). This clonotype was detected only a few times. Its antigen remains unknown. Study observations and caveats: Clonotypes reactive to SARS-CoV-2 had a median that went up from about 20 to 38, but not significantly.

Germline loops: CDR1 DFQATT, CDR2 SNEGSKA (reference sequence). This CDR3 spans 13 amino acids. V lost 4 bases and J 0 bases, leaving 7 bases between the germline ends. The sample here was CD4+ T cells from blood, cultured in vitro, taken after SARS-CoV-2 vaccination. This chain joins TRBV20-1 and TRBJ1-5; no reliable D call. The clonotype originates from a human donor who had recovered from COVID-19. This chain's CDR3 is CSAILTSNQPQHF. The CDR3 coding sequence is TGCAGTGCTATTCTTACTAGCAATCAGCCCCAGCATTTT.